These 30 T cell receptor beta chains originate from one sample sequenced in a study of sequential checkpoint blockade in melanoma. The treatment here: randomized to nivolumab then ipilimumab (arm A) or the reverse (arm B). Data came from immunoSEQ multiplex PCR; TCRdb stores just in-frame clones and leaves some out. The sample has over a thousand clones, roughly 19% seen once; the top ten hold around 10%. Sequenced material: tumor tissue (inferred from file names), taken from a patient given nivolumab and ipilimumab in sequence. These receptors were collected from a human donor with melanoma.

Within the sample, this clone is large. The chain couples TRBV11-3 to TRBJ2-6; D is undetermined. Trimming removed 5 bases from V and 3 bases from J, with 11 bases in between. This CDR3 has 15 residues. Germline V CDR1 and CDR2: SGHNT, YENEEA. The CDR3 spells CASSRWAVGANVLTF. Here the CDR3 DNA reads TGTGCCAGCAGCCGCTGGGCAGTTGGGGCCAACGTCCTGACTTTC.

This clone occurred a few times. The rearrangement links TRBV30 to TRBJ2-2; D unclear. The germline V gene encodes CDR1 GTSNPN and CDR2 SVGIG (reference sequence). Between the trimmed V and J ends, which lost 1 base and 1 base, there was a span of 7 bases. This CDR3 comprises 14 residues. The CDR3 coding sequence is TGTGCCTGGAGTGGTCTCGAGAACACCGGGGAGCTGTTTTTT. Its translation is CAWSGLENTGELFF.

This sequence joins TRBV5-1 and TRBJ2-7; tentative D call: TRBD1 (6 bases). The CDR3 has 16 residues. Trimming removed 0 bases from V and 5 bases from J, with 18 bases in between. CDR1 SGHRS and CDR2 YFSETQ come from the germline V gene. The CDR3 is CASSLEFGTKEDEQYF. The CDR3, as DNA: TGCGCCAGCAGCTTGGAGTTTGGGACAAAAGAGGACGAGCAGTACTTC.

In its sample, this clone is large (0.1 to 1%). This rearrangement joins TRBV6-8 to TRBJ1-1; TRBD1 matches 8 bases. The V gene end was trimmed by 8 bases and the J gene end by 1 base; junction bases not matched to a gene: 3. CDR1 is MNHGY and CDR2 is SAAAGT in the germline V gene. The CDR3 is made up of 13 amino acids. CDR3: CASGDRPNTEAFF. Written as DNA, the CDR3 is TGTGCCAGCGGGGACAGGCCGAACACTGAAGCTTTCTTT.

This sequence joins TRBV6-8 and TRBJ1-5; TRBD1 matches 8 bases. Germline V lookup: CDR1 MNHGY, CDR2 SAAAGT. This CDR3 is 15 amino acids long. V was pared by 8 bases and J by 7 bases, with 13 bases of the junction left unmatched. The CDR3 coding sequence is TGTGCCAGCGGGTACCCGGGACAGGCCCAACAGCCCCAGCATTTT. Encoded protein: CASGYPGQAQQPQHF.

Judged by abundance, this clone is medium-sized. This chain joins TRBV11-3 and TRBJ1-2; 11 positions agree with TRBD1. V shed 5 bases and J 6 bases; nucleotides not matched to a gene: 8. The germline V gene has CDR1 SGHNT and CDR2 YENEEA. This CDR3 spans 15 amino acids. As DNA, the CDR3 is TGTGCCAGCAGCCACCGGGACAGGGGGTTTGATGGCTACACCTTC. Translation: CASSHRDRGFDGYTF. The full variable domain, with the rest looked up from reference TRBV11-3 and TRBJ1-2, is EAGVVQSPRYKIIEKKQPVAFWCNPISGHNTLYWYLQNLGQGPELLIRYENEEAVDDSQLPKDRFSAERLKGVDSTLKIQPAELGDSAVYLCASSHRDRGFDGYTFGSGTRLTVV.

There are a few counts of this clone. V usage is TRBV9 and J usage is TRBJ2-1, with D maybe TRBD1 (5 bases). Deletions cut 4 bases from V and 6 bases from J, with 11 bases between. This CDR3 has 13 amino acids. The germline V gene encodes CDR1 SGDLS and CDR2 YYNGEE. This CDR3 is CASSPGLRNEQFF. The CDR3 nucleotides read TGTGCCAGCAGCCCAGGGCTACGCAATGAGCAGTTCTTC.

By frequency in the sample, this clone is medium-sized. The genes are TRBV11-3 and TRBJ1-5; a weak D match, TRBD1 (5 bases). The CDR3 has 16 amino acids. The germline V gene has CDR1 SGHNT and CDR2 YENEEA. Trimming cost V 1 base and J 4 bases, with 14 bases left between them. CDR3 bases: TGTGCCAGCAGCTTAGGAACAGGTGGGGGTAATCAGCCCCAGCATTTT. Translated: CASSLGTGGGNQPQHF. Full variable domain (missing parts from reference TRBV11-3 and TRBJ1-5): EAGVVQSPRYKIIEKKQPVAFWCNPISGHNTLYWYLQNLGQGPELLIRYENEEAVDDSQLPKDRFSAERLKGVDSTLKIQPAELGDSAVYLCASSLGTGGGNQPQHFGDGTRLSIL.

By its share, this clone is large. The rearrangement uses TRBV6-8 and TRBJ2-4; weak D call: TRBD1 (6 bases). Germline assignment: CDR1 MNHGY and CDR2 SAAAGT. This CDR3 has 16 residues. Trimming removed 6 bases from V and 1 base from J, with 16 bases in between. The CDR3 is CASSPNPTGAKNIQYF. Here the CDR3 DNA reads TGTGCCAGCAGCCCTAATCCAACAGGGGCCAAAAACATTCAGTACTTC.

The chain is built from TRBV19 and TRBJ2-1; D assignment may be TRBD1 or TRBD2 (6 bases each). The length of the CDR3 is 14 residues. The V end lost 4 bases, the J end lost 3 bases, and 10 bases lay between the germline ends. CDR1 is LNHDA, CDR2 SQIVND, per germline (reference sequence). In DNA form, the CDR3 reads TGTGCCAGTAGTAAGGGGGGAGACTACAATGAGCAGTTCTTC. Translation gives CASSKGGDYNEQFF.

Here the CDR3 reads CASSFSIGAGYGYTF. Written as DNA, the CDR3 is TGTGCCAGCAGTTTTTCCATAGGGGCCGGCTATGGCTACACCTTC. The genes are TRBV28 and TRBJ1-2; possible D gene TRBD1, 5 bases. The germline gives CDR1 MDHEN, CDR2 SYDVKM. The V gene lost 3 bases and the J gene lost 4 bases, with 15 bases spanning the gap. The CDR3 spans 15 residues.

The V gene is TRBV29-1, the J gene TRBJ2-2; D gene unclear. V gave up 3 bases and J gave up 0 bases, with 8 bases separating them. This CDR3 region has 14 residues. Per germline, CDR1 SQVTM and CDR2 ANQGSEA. The CDR3 spells CSVDGTSNTGELFF. CDR3 nucleotides: TGCAGCGTTGATGGCACATCGAACACCGGGGAGCTGTTTTTT.

This clone was seen more than once but under ten times. The chain links TRBV6-8 to TRBJ2-7; 8 bases agree with TRBD1. This CDR3 region has 13 residues. The V segment lost 5 bases and the J segment 3 bases; nucleotides outside the gene matches: 3. From germline, CDR1 is MNHGY and CDR2 SAAAGT. CDR3 nucleotide sequence: TGTGCCAGCAGTCTCGACAGGGGCTACGAGCAGTACTTC. Translation gives CASSLDRGYEQYF.

The CDR3 sequence: CSATDRTYGYTF. The CDR3 DNA follows: TGCAGCGCAACCGACAGGACGTATGGCTACACCTTC. The chain is built from TRBV29-1 and TRBJ1-2, with D possibly matching TRBD1 (6 bases). V dropped 7 bases and J dropped 5 bases, with 14 bases sitting between them. The CDR3 loop spans 12 amino acids. Germline CDR1 SQVTM, CDR2 ANQGSEA.

By share, this clone ranks as medium-sized. The chain recombines TRBV11-3 with TRBJ2-3; 7 bases align to TRBD1. The CDR3 is 15 amino acids. V was clipped by 5 bases and J by 0 bases; unmatched bases: 5. Germline CDR1 SGHNT, CDR2 YENEEA. This chain's CDR3 is CASSGTVSSTDTQYF. DNA for the CDR3: TGTGCCAGCAGCGGGACAGTTTCTAGCACAGATACGCAGTATTTT.

This clone was counted between two and nine times. This chain uses TRBV28 with TRBJ2-7, with D possibly TRBD2 on 5 matching bases. There are 13 residues in the CDR3. The ends were cut back, 2 bases at V and 0 bases at J, with 5 bases in the middle. CDR1 and CDR2 (germline): MDHEN, SYDVKM. The CDR3 DNA reads TGTGCCAGCAGTTTAGAGGGCTCCTACGAGCAGTACTTC. It codes for CASSLEGSYEQYF.

This clone is medium-sized in the sample. The chain is built from TRBV6-8 and TRBJ2-1; the D is unclear. Trimming took off 6 bases at V and 2 bases at J, with 8 bases between the two ends. Looked up from germline, CDR1 is MNHGY and CDR2 is SAAAGT. This CDR3 contains 13 residues. In DNA form, the CDR3 reads TGTGCCAGCAGCCTCGGCCCCTACAATGAGCAGTTCTTC. It is translated as CASSLGPYNEQFF.

This chain connects TRBV6-8 to TRBJ2-7; TRBD2 matches 9 bases. Germline V lookup: CDR1 MNHGY, CDR2 SAAAGT. CDR3 size: 15 residues. V was clipped by 4 bases and J by 0 bases; unmatched bases: 4. This CDR3 is CASSSPSGDSYEQYF. CDR3 sequence (DNA): TGTGCCAGCAGTTCGCCTAGCGGGGACTCCTACGAGCAGTACTTC.

This chain joins TRBV15 and TRBJ2-1; possible D gene TRBD2, 6 bases. This CDR3 is 16 amino acids long. V was cut by 4 bases and J by 0 bases, with 13 bases left in between. Germline loops: CDR1 LNHNV, CDR2 YYDKDF (reference sequence). The CDR3 nucleotides read TGTGCCACCAGCATTAGACTCGGGGGCTCCTACAATGAGCAGTTCTTC. It is translated as CATSIRLGGSYNEQFF.

This clone is medium-sized by share. The rearrangement links TRBV11-3 to TRBJ2-7, with 8 bases identical to TRBD2. Germline V CDR1 and CDR2: SGHNT, YENEEA. Trimming took 6 bases from V and 3 from J; bases not matched to a gene: 10. CDR3 size: 15 residues. Here the CDR3 reads CASSTGVAGIYEQYF. In DNA, the CDR3 is TGTGCCAGCAGTACCGGAGTAGCGGGAATCTACGAGCAGTACTTC.

Judged by abundance, this clone is medium-sized. This rearrangement joins TRBV11-3 to TRBJ2-7, with a tentative D call TRBD1 (6 bases). Germline V gives CDR1 SGHNT, CDR2 YENEEA. This CDR3 region has 14 residues. V lost 3 bases to trimming and J lost 3 bases, with 12 bases between them. The CDR3: CASSLGAGIYEQYF. CDR3 DNA: TGTGCCAGCAGCTTGGGGGCAGGGATCTACGAGCAGTACTTC.

This clone ranks as medium-sized. V is TRBV9 and J is TRBJ2-1; D is unresolved. CDR1 is SGDLS and CDR2 is YYNGEE in the germline V gene. This CDR3 has 14 residues. Trimming left V 0 bases short and J 7 bases short, with 11 bases between. CDR3 coding DNA: TGTGCCAGCAGCGTAGTGGGTAGCCTGAATGAGCAGTTCTTC. Translated, it gives CASSVVGSLNEQFF.

This clone was seen more than once but under ten times. This chain joins TRBV4-1 and TRBJ2-2; 9 bases are shared with TRBD2. The CDR3 contains 16 residues. Germline CDR1 reads MGHRA; CDR2 reads YSYEKL. The ends lost 6 bases at V and 4 bases at J; junction bases unmatched: 9. The CDR3 bases are TGCGCCAGCAGAGGTGCGGGGGGGGCCGGCACCGGGGAGCTGTTTTTT. Translation: CASRGAGGAGTGELFF.

This chain uses TRBV5-1 with TRBJ1-4; D gene uncertain. CDR1 is SGHRS and CDR2 is YFSETQ in the germline V gene. V was cut by 0 bases and J by 8 bases, with 11 bases left in between. The CDR3 has 14 amino acids. For the CDR3, the DNA is TGCGCCAGCAGCTTGGAGGATCCCGGGGAAAAACTGTTTTTT. Its translation: CASSLEDPGEKLFF.

Sample share makes this clone large. The chain carries TRBV6-8 and TRBJ1-6; D call uncertain. Germline V gene sequence: CDR1 MNHGY, CDR2 SAAAGT. The CDR3 sequence is 15 residues long. V lost 5 bases and J lost 0, with 8 bases in between. CDR3 sequence: CASSADNSYNSPLHF. CDR3 nucleotides: TGTGCCAGCAGTGCAGACAACTCCTATAATTCACCCCTCCACTTT.

This clone was observed a few times. The CDR3 DNA is TGTGCCAGCAGCTTAGGGAAAGGAAACACCATATATTTT. Translating gives CASSLGKGNTIYF. The chain combines TRBV7-2 with TRBJ1-3; D is unclear. CDR3 size: 13 residues. Germline CDR1 reads SGHTA; CDR2 reads FQGNSA. Trimming left V 1 base short and J 4 bases short, with 5 bases between.

V is TRBV6-8 and J is TRBJ1-2; no reliable D call. Trimming stripped 2 bases from V and 4 bases from J, with 11 bases between. Germline loops: CDR1 MNHGY, CDR2 SAAAGT. The CDR3 has 14 residues. The CDR3 nucleotides read TGTGCCAGCAGTTACGATACCAGCATCTATGGCTACACCTTC. As protein: CASSYDTSIYGYTF.

This clone was observed a few times. This rearrangement joins TRBV28 to TRBJ1-5; a weak D match, TRBD1 (5 bases). Trimming pared 3 bases from V and 2 bases from J, leaving 11 bases between. The germline CDR1 and CDR2 sequences are MDHEN and SYDVKM. This CDR3 is 15 amino acids long. CDR3 in DNA: TGTGCCAGCAGTTTTGGGGGGTTCGGCAATCAGCCCCAGCATTTT. Its protein product is CASSFGGFGNQPQHF.

The chain is built from TRBV28 and TRBJ1-2; TRBD1 aligns across 7 bases. Germline CDR1 MDHEN, CDR2 SYDVKM. The CDR3 is 13 amino acids. V lost 11 bases, J lost 3 bases, and 9 bases stayed unmatched. CDR3 sequence reads: CAGSGTADYGYTF. The CDR3 DNA reads TGTGCCGGTTCCGGGACAGCCGACTATGGCTACACCTTC.

The genes are TRBV11-3 and TRBJ2-7; 7 positions agree with TRBD1. This CDR3 has 16 residues. The germline CDR1 and CDR2 sequences are SGHNT and YENEEA. J was trimmed by 3 bases and V by 3 bases; bases with no gene match: 11. CDR3 DNA: TGTGCCAGCAGCTTGGGAAAGGGGGCAGGGGGCTACGAGCAGTACTTC. This gives the protein CASSLGKGAGGYEQYF.